Included here is one T cell receptor (beta chain) sequence, with context. Its specificity is unknown. The ends lost 4 bases at V and 2 bases at J; junction bases unmatched: 3. This CDR3 region has 15 residues. Germline loops: CDR1 SGDLS, CDR2 YYNGEE. These data come from a study of cytomegalovirus exposure and HLA in healthy donors. Whole-study results and caveats: In an earlier analysis, about 87% or about 30%: the productive usage of most TCR beta V segments.

Primers included in the PCR were 60 Vbeta and 13 Jbeta primers. Per the authors' pipeline: In a later analysis, about 9.9 million of 65 million to 90 million unique beta chains occurred in at least two donors. The table came from immunoSEQ multiplex PCR; TCRdb's copy has only in-frame clones and leaves some out. V, J and clone size were drawn from that table, and D and trimming were deduced from the DNA. The sample consists of a few hundred thousand clones, around 80% of them appearing once. The sequenced sample consisted of PBMCs. The clonotype was recovered from a girl aged 2-15 years in good health and CMV-seronegative. This sequence joins TRBV9 and TRBJ2-1, with TRBD2 matching over 10 bases. The CDR3 DNA reads TGTGCCAGCAGCACTAGCGGGAAGCCCTACAATGAGCAGTTCTTC. It translates to CASSTSGKPYNEQFF.